This T cell receptor beta chain is from a study of cytomegalovirus exposure and HLA in healthy donors. Whole-study context: Roughly 80% of 350 to 400 genotyped donors fell in the Caucasian-associated ancestry cluster. General study points: Later analysis suggested links between common viral pathogens and several top significant clusters. In an earlier analysis, about 87% or about 30%: the productive usage of most TCR beta V segments.

The table lists this clone with a few counts. Its target is not known. This CDR3 contains 14 residues. With 3 bases removed from V and 1 base from J, the gap between germline ends came to 10 bases. CDR1 is GTSNPN and CDR2 is SVGIG in the germline V gene (reference sequence). Researchers ran the PCR with 60 Vbeta and 13 Jbeta primers. This table comes from immunoSEQ multiplex PCR, and its TCRdb copy is limited to in-frame clones, with some not included. In the table there are more than 65,000 clones, about 74% of which are singletons. The source of this sequence is a woman in her sixties or seventies in good health and CMV-seropositive. Sequenced: PBMCs. V usage is TRBV30 and J usage is TRBJ1-5; D is uncertain. The CDR3 DNA reads as TGTGCCTGGAGCCCCGTCGAGAGCAATCAGCCCCAGCATTTT. Translating it yields CAWSPVESNQPQHF.